These 14 T cell receptor beta chains originate from one sample sequenced in a study of blood T cell repertoires in COVID-19. Profiling relied on immunoSEQ multiplex PCR, and the TCRdb table lists in-frame clones only, not all of them. The sample lists about 190,000 clones, 70% to 85% occurring once. The sample was peripheral blood. These receptors originate from a man aged 45-65 years who had recovered from COVID-19.

The V gene is TRBV19, the J gene TRBJ2-1; 11 bases line up with TRBD2. The CDR3 spans 16 residues. The V segment lost 3 bases and the J segment 4 bases; nucleotides outside the gene matches: 5. Germline V CDR1 and CDR2: LNHDA, SQIVND (reference sequence). The CDR3 protein is CASSMGTSGFYNEQFF. CDR3 nucleotides: TGTGCCAGTAGTATGGGGACTAGCGGCTTTTACAATGAGCAGTTCTTC. Combining the CDR3 with reference TRBV19 and TRBJ2-1 gives the whole variable domain DGGITQSPKYLFRKEGQNVTLSCEQNLNHDAMYWYRQDPGQGLRLIYYSQIVNDFQKGDIAEGYSVSREKKESFPLTVTSAQKNPTAFYLCASSMGTSGFYNEQFFGPGTRLTVL.

The gene calls are TRBV27 and TRBJ2-1, with 9 nucleotides matching TRBD2. The CDR3 consists of 17 residues. Germline V gives CDR1 MNHEY, CDR2 SMNVEV (reference sequence). V shed 6 bases and J 5 bases; nucleotides not matched to a gene: 14. The CDR3 nucleotides are TGTGCCAGCAGCCTGGGGGCTCTAGCGGGAAGGGACAATGAGCAGTTCTTC. As protein: CASSLGALAGRDNEQFF.

This clone was detected only once. This chain uses TRBV11-3 with TRBJ2-3; perhaps TRBD1 as D (5 bases). The CDR3 spans 14 residues. The germline V and J ends were trimmed by 2 bases and 2 bases, with 8 bases remaining between them. CDR1 and CDR2 from the germline V gene are SGHNT and YENEEA. The DNA for the CDR3 is TGTGCCAGCAGCTTATCCAGGGCCACAGATACGCAGTATTTT. It translates to CASSLSRATDTQYF.

The gene calls are TRBV5-4 and TRBJ1-2; no clear D. V was trimmed by 5 bases and J by 4 bases, leaving 15 bases between them. The CDR3 is 14 amino acids. The germline V gene encodes CDR1 SGHNT and CDR2 YYREEE (reference sequence). The DNA of the CDR3 is TGTGCCAGCAGAGCTTTCAGGCACCCCTATGGCTACACCTTC. Translated: CASRAFRHPYGYTF.

The chain joins TRBV5-4 to TRBJ2-7, with 7 nucleotides matching TRBD1. V shed 3 bases and J 4 bases; nucleotides not matched to a gene: 7. The V gene's germline CDR1 is SGHNT and CDR2 YYREEE (reference sequence). The CDR3 runs 14 residues. CDR3 DNA sequence: TGTGCCAGCAGCTCCGGGACAGATCTATACGAGCAGTACTTC. Protein product: CASSSGTDLYEQYF.

This chain connects TRBV4-3 to TRBJ2-1; D is perhaps TRBD2 (6 bases). Trimming shortened V by 0 bases and J by 3 bases, and 12 bases separated the two germline ends. The CDR3 has 16 amino acids. Per germline, CDR1 LGHNA and CDR2 YSLEER. CDR3 protein: CASSQDTREDYNEQFF. DNA for the CDR3: TGCGCCAGCAGCCAAGATACTAGGGAGGACTACAATGAGCAGTTCTTC.

Only one count was recorded for this clone. V and J are TRBV4-2 and TRBJ2-1, with no clear D. CDR3 length: 16 residues. Between the trimmed V and J ends, which lost 0 bases and 3 bases, there was a span of 12 bases. In germline, CDR1 is LGHNA, CDR2 YNFKEQ. CDR3 in DNA: TGTGCCAGCAGCCAAGATCTTGGCGGCTACTACAATGAGCAGTTCTTC. Its translation: CASSQDLGGYYNEQFF.

This clone appeared a single time. The chain links TRBV19 to TRBJ2-1; 10 bases align to TRBD2. In germline, CDR1 is LNHDA, CDR2 SQIVND (reference sequence). Trimming at V came to 2 bases and at J to 6 bases, leaving 10 bases not matched to a gene. CDR3 length equals 17 residues. The CDR3 sequence: CASSITLLAGGSNEQFF. The CDR3 region has the DNA TGTGCCAGTAGTATAACCCTGTTAGCGGGAGGATCCAATGAGCAGTTCTTC.

V usage is TRBV5-1 and J usage is TRBJ2-7, with D possibly being TRBD1 (6 bases). Per the germline V gene, CDR1 is SGHRS and CDR2 is YFSETQ. This CDR3 has 13 residues. Trimming took off 3 bases at V and 3 bases at J, with 10 bases between the two ends. CDR3 in DNA: TGCGCCAGCAGCTGGGACATGTACTACGAGCAGTACTTC. Translated: CASSWDMYYEQYF.

The rearrangement joins TRBV19 to TRBJ2-7, with TRBD1 as a possible D gene (6 bases). V lost 4 bases and J lost 1, with 14 bases in between. The CDR3 extends over 15 amino acids. Germline V CDR1 and CDR2: LNHDA, SQIVND (reference sequence). As DNA, the CDR3 is TGTGCCAGTAGTACAACAGGGATGTTTTCCTACGAGCAGTACTTC. Translation gives CASSTTGMFSYEQYF. The complete variable domain, with remaining parts taken from reference TRBV19 and TRBJ2-7, reads DGGITQSPKYLFRKEGQNVTLSCEQNLNHDAMYWYRQDPGQGLRLIYYSQIVNDFQKGDIAEGYSVSREKKESFPLTVTSAQKNPTAFYLCASSTTGMFSYEQYFGPGTRLTVT.

V is TRBV4-2 and J is TRBJ2-7, with a tentative D call TRBD1 (6 bases). CDR3 length: 13 amino acids. CDR1 is LGHNA and CDR2 is YNFKEQ in the germline V gene. V was trimmed by 5 bases and J by 2 bases, leaving 10 bases between them. The CDR3 sequence is CASSSGQPYEQYF. CDR3 DNA: TGTGCCAGCAGCTCGGGACAACCCTACGAGCAGTACTTC.

V gene TRBV5-5 combines with J gene TRBJ2-3; 11 positions match TRBD2. The CDR3 spans 14 residues. The V and J ends lost 0 bases and 14 bases, in that order; junction bases with no gene match: 8. Looked up from germline, CDR1 is SGHKS and CDR2 is YYEKEE (reference sequence). The CDR3 coding sequence is TGTGCCAGCAGCTTGGGACTAGCGGGAATCTTTCGGTATTTT. This sequence encodes CASSLGLAGIFRYF. Filled out from reference TRBV5-5 and TRBJ2-3, the complete variable domain reads DAGVTQSPTHLIKTRGQQVTLRCSPISGHKSVSWYQQVLGQGPQFIFQYYEKEERGRGNFPDRFSARQFPNYSSELNVNALLLGDSALYLCASSLGLAGIFRYFGPGTRLTVL.

The chain uses TRBV3-1 (or the pseudogene TRBV3-2) and TRBJ2-5; 9 bases are shared with TRBD2. The germline CDR1 and CDR2 sequences are LGHDT and YNNKEL (reference sequence). The CDR3 extends over 17 amino acids. With V trimmed by 4 bases and J by 1 base, 10 bases remained unmatched. The CDR3 region is CASSREPGLAVQETQYF. CDR3 coding DNA: TGTGCCAGCAGCCGAGAACCGGGACTAGCAGTCCAAGAGACCCAGTACTTC.

The CDR3 sequence: CASSPQDRGGQFF. CDR3 in DNA: TGTGCCAGCTCACCACAAGACAGGGGTGGTCAGTTCTTC. The chain recombines TRBV18 with TRBJ2-1, with 8 bases that match TRBD1. Germline assignment: CDR1 KGHSH and CDR2 LQKENI. The CDR3 is made up of 13 amino acids. J gave up 13 bases and V 1 base, and 6 bases lay outside the gene matches.